These 5 T cell receptor beta chains share one sample of origin, sequenced in a study of T cells after somatic rescue of genetic block. Assay: immunoSEQ multiplex PCR; the TCRdb copy retains only in-frame clones and omits some. This sample carries roughly 55,000 clones, 95% to 96% of them seen once, and the ten largest clones take about 0.076%. Material: peripheral blood mononuclear cells (PBMCs). The receptors stem from a child in the first two years of life.

The rearrangement joins TRBV7-9 to TRBJ1-2; no clear D gene. Trimming left V 1 base short and J 2 bases short, with 5 bases between. The CDR3 is 13 amino acids. The germline V gene encodes CDR1 SEHNR and CDR2 FQNEAQ (reference sequence). The CDR3, as DNA: TGTGCCAGCAGCTTAGAGACAAACTATGGCTACACCTTC. Protein product: CASSLETNYGYTF.

The rearrangement links TRBV5-1 to TRBJ1-4, with 7 bases that match TRBD1. Germline V gene data show CDR1 as SGHRS and CDR2 as YFSETQ. CDR3 length: 13 amino acids. Losses at the gene ends were 2 bases for V and 8 bases for J; bases not matched to a gene: 3. CDR3 loop: CASSLIRGEKLFF. The CDR3, as DNA: TGCGCCAGCAGCTTAATCAGGGGGGAAAAACTGTTTTTT.

CDR3: CASSQEGRGTDTQYF. CDR3 DNA sequence: TGCGCCAGCAGCCAAGAGGGAAGGGGCACAGATACGCAGTATTTT. The chain uses TRBV4-3 and TRBJ2-3; D unclear. The V gene's germline CDR1 is LGHNA and CDR2 YSLEER. The V gene lost 0 bases and the J gene lost 1 base, with 8 bases spanning the gap. The CDR3 runs 15 residues.

CDR3 sequence reads: CASSDGGSYNEQFF. The DNA of the CDR3 is TGTGCCAGCAGTGACGGTGGCTCCTACAATGAGCAGTTCTTC. The chain employs TRBV6-1 and TRBJ2-1; no reliable D call. The CDR3 spans 14 residues. Trimming removed 3 bases at V and 0 bases at J, with 6 bases between. Germline-derived CDR1 and CDR2 are MNHNS and SASEGT.

CDR3 nucleotide sequence: TGCGCCAGCAGCCTTTATCTCGGGACAAAGCTACTAGGTACGCAGTATTTT. This encodes CASSLYLGTKLLGTQYF. The gene calls are TRBV4-1 and TRBJ2-3, with D tentatively TRBD1 (6 bases). V lost 4 bases and J lost 8, with 25 bases in between. CDR1 and CDR2 (germline): MGHRA, YSYEKL. CDR3 length: 17 amino acids.